This T cell receptor (beta chain) was recovered during a study of T cell repertoires in cytomegalovirus infection. Background on the study: The authors relied on CMV epitopes, both recently identified HLA-C-restricted and well-studied HLA-B-restricted. The study's findings and limits: The response measured ex vivo was dominated by TCR beta clonotypes (HLA-C-restricted and CMV-specific). Public TCR beta family frequency separated CMV-and-HLA carriers, including in an independent cohort.

The CDR3 length is 13 residues. Trimming left V 5 bases short and J 6 bases short, with 11 bases between. The germline CDR1 and CDR2 sequences are MNHNS and SASEGT. Each CDR3 protein is one row after TCRdb ran MiXCR on the reads. The repertoire consists of some 270,000 distinct CDR3 sequences, with 20% to 25% occurring once and the leading ten covering roughly 19%. In its sample, this clonotype was seen many times. Its antigen remains unknown. The input for sequencing was cultured PBMCs, taken from culture after CMV antigen stimulation. This chain links TRBV6-1 with TRBJ1-5; D gene ambiguous. The clonotype comes from a human donor in good health (CMV status not recorded). Some clones in this sample may be carry-over from other donors' samples. This chain's CDR3 is CASSTTLRQPQHF. CDR3 coding DNA: TGTGCCAGCAGTACTACTTTACGTCAGCCCCAGCATTTT.